This TCR beta chain was obtained from a study of blood T cell repertoires in COVID-19. Turning to the study itself: PBMCs, B-cell-depleted T cells, or T cells provided the cDNA or gDNA that made up the material.

On this clone: Other DNA sequences in this sample translate to the same CDR3.

Per the study methods: Reference gene primer amplification gave estimated nucleated cell counts. Assay: immunoSEQ multiplex PCR; the TCRdb copy retains only in-frame clones and omits some. Clonal size and the V and J genes are those of that table, whereas D and trimming came from the DNA. The profile covers around 80,000 clones, with 80% appearing a single time and 9.5% to 15% taken by the ten largest. V shed 2 bases and J 2 bases; nucleotides not matched to a gene: 2. This CDR3 has 14 residues. In germline, CDR1 is LNHDA, CDR2 SQIVND (reference sequence). The sequence derives from a man aged 45 to 65 with COVID-19, enrolled during active disease. The chain joins TRBV19 to TRBJ2-7, with 8 nucleotides matching TRBD1. The material sequenced was peripheral blood. CDR3 in amino acids: CASSISGGTYEQYF. In DNA, the CDR3 is TGTGCCAGTAGTATATCAGGGGGCACCTACGAGCAGTACTTC.